One and the same sample provided the 8 T cell receptor beta chains below, sequenced in a study of shared clonotypes between healthy human individuals. Some clones are missing from TCRdb's copy, which holds only in-frame ones; the method was immunoSEQ multiplex PCR. The table lists under 1 million clones, over 90% of them singletons. It was CD45RO-negative cells, positively selected for CCR7, that made up naive CD8 cells, with terminally differentiated effector memory CD45RA+ cells excluded. The source material was naive CD8+ T cells sorted from blood. These receptors were obtained from a man aged 30-40 years in good health.

The chain links TRBV15 to TRBJ2-1, with TRBD1 as a possible D gene (5 bases). Per germline, CDR1 LNHNV and CDR2 YYDKDF (reference sequence). Trimming left V 5 bases short and J 5 bases short, with 16 bases between. CDR3 length: 15 amino acids. CDR3 sequence: CATSGSTGTHNEQFF. Here the CDR3 DNA reads TGTGCCACCAGCGGGTCTACAGGAACCCACAATGAGCAGTTCTTC.

The V and J genes are TRBV18 and TRBJ2-1; D perhaps matches TRBD2 (5 bases). The CDR3 runs to 12 residues. Trimming cost V 3 bases and J 12 bases, with 12 bases left between them. CDR1 and CDR2 from the germline V gene are KGHSH and LQKENI. For the CDR3, the DNA is TGTGCCAGCTCACCGGACTTGTTAGGGCAGTTCTTC. Its protein product is CASSPDLLGQFF. Complete variable domain (other parts from reference TRBV18 and TRBJ2-1): NAGVMQNPRHLVRRRGQEARLRCSPMKGHSHVYWYRQLPEEGLKFMVYLQKENIIDESGMPKERFSAEFPKEGPSILRIQQVVRGDSAAYFCASSPDLLGQFFGPGTRLTVL.

This sequence joins TRBV7-9 and TRBJ2-3; the D is unclear. Germline V gene data show CDR1 as SEHNR and CDR2 as FQNEAQ (reference sequence). V lost 3 bases and J 6 bases, leaving 7 bases between the germline ends. This CDR3 spans 12 amino acids. CDR3: CASSLIYDTQYF. Written as DNA, the CDR3 is TGTGCCAGCAGCTTGATATACGATACGCAGTATTTT.

V and J are TRBV7-6 and TRBJ2-2; D remains unclear. The CDR3 is made up of 12 amino acids. The germline gives CDR1 SGHVS, CDR2 FNYEAQ. V was clipped by 1 base and J by 6 bases, with 3 bases between them. CDR3 residues: CASSLVSGELFF. As DNA, the CDR3 is TGTGCCAGCAGCTTAGTATCCGGGGAGCTGTTTTTT.

This chain links TRBV10-2 with TRBJ2-2; TRBD1 aligns across 7 bases. J gave up 5 bases and V 3 bases, and 6 bases lay outside the gene matches. Per germline, CDR1 WSHSY and CDR2 SAAADI. CDR3 length equals 15 residues. The CDR3 region has the DNA TGCGCCAGCAGTGAAACAGGGGTGAGGACCGGGGAGCTGTTTTTT. Translating gives CASSETGVRTGELFF.

The rearrangement uses TRBV29-1 and TRBJ2-5, with 14 bases lining up with TRBD2. CDR3 length: 14 amino acids. Looked up from germline, CDR1 is SQVTM and CDR2 is ANQGSEA. The V gene end was trimmed by 6 bases and the J gene end by 4 bases; junction bases not matched to a gene: 4. In DNA form, the CDR3 reads TGCAGCGTGACCGGGACTAGCGGGAGAGAGACCCAGTACTTC. It specifies CSVTGTSGRETQYF.

As regards this clone: The same CDR3 is also encoded by other DNA sequences in this sample. V is TRBV5-1 and J is TRBJ2-2; D remains ambiguous. There are 12 residues in the CDR3. Germline values: CDR1 SGHRS, CDR2 YFSETQ. V was clipped by 2 bases and J by 5 bases, with 4 bases between them. The CDR3 loop is CASSLETGELFF. For the CDR3, the DNA is TGCGCCAGCAGCTTAGAAACCGGGGAGCTGTTTTTT. Together with reference TRBV5-1 and TRBJ2-2, the CDR3 gives the full variable domain: KAGVTQTPRYLIKTRGQQVTLSCSPISGHRSVSWYQQTPGQGLQFLFEYFSETQRNKGNFPGRFSGRQFSNSRSEMNVSTLELGDSALYLCASSLETGELFFGEGSRLTVL.

The genes are TRBV29-1 and TRBJ2-5; no reliable D call. The germline V and J ends were trimmed by 6 bases and 4 bases, with 15 bases remaining between them. The CDR3 extends over 13 amino acids. The germline gives CDR1 SQVTM, CDR2 ANQGSEA. The CDR3 DNA sequence: TGCAGCGTCGCAGATCCCGGTAGAGAGACCCAGTACTTC. Its protein is CSVADPGRETQYF.